This T cell receptor (beta chain) is drawn from a study of T-cell reconstitution after alpha-beta-depleted transplantation in children. Germline V gene sequence: CDR1 SNHLY, CDR2 FYNNEI. CDR3 size: 14 residues. The library targeted TCRbeta and was prepared with unique molecular identifiers. TCRdb recomputed calls from the PCR reads with MiXCR, one row per CDR3 protein. The sample lists roughly 300,000 distinct CDR3 sequences, approximately 10% occurring once. This clonotype was observed a handful of times. V and J are TRBV2 and TRBJ2-1; the match to TRBD2 covers 7 bases. Sequencing used PBMCs from the stem cell graft donor, obtained from the stem cell graft. The sequence came from a human donor who donated a stem cell graft to a child with acute lymphoblastic leukemia. The CDR3 DNA is TGTGCTAGCCAGCGGGAAGTCTCCTACAATGAGCAGTTCTTC. It codes for CASQREVSYNEQFF. The full variable domain, rest sourced from reference TRBV2 and TRBJ2-1, is EPEVTQTPSHQVTQMGQEVILRCVPISNHLYFYWYRQILGQKVEFLVSFYNNEISEKSEIFDDQFSVERPDGSNFTLKIRSTKLEDSAMYFCASQREVSYNEQFFGPGTRLTVL.